This T cell receptor (beta chain) was sequenced in a study of blood T cell repertoires in COVID-19. Study details: Spain, Italy and the United States supplied samples that represented acute and convalescent COVID-19.

The CDR3 extends over 18 amino acids. Unmatched junction bases numbered 20, after V lost 4 bases and J lost 7 bases. Germline CDR1 SGHDT, CDR2 YYEEEE. As processed by the authors: Using reference gene primer amplification, nucleated cell counts were estimated. Clones were read by immunoSEQ multiplex PCR, and TCRdb kept only the in-frame ones, dropping some. The V and J calls and the clone size are those of that table, but D and trimming were determined from the DNA. The profile shows some 250,000 clones, approximately 91% of them singletons. Individuals drawn from 24 US areas were about 18 to 100 years old.

The rearrangement links TRBV5-6 to TRBJ2-1; 7 bases align to TRBD1. Sequencing was done on a sample of PBMCs or T cells enriched from blood (not recorded which). The TCR comes from a woman aged 35 to 49 with acute COVID-19. The CDR3 reads CASSGDRATLSFGNEQFF. Here the CDR3 DNA reads TGTGCCAGCAGCGGAGACAGGGCAACACTTTCGTTTGGGAATGAGCAGTTCTTC.